Listed below are T cell receptor beta chains from one sample, sequenced in a study of shared clonotypes between healthy human individuals. Generated by immunoSEQ multiplex PCR, the TCRdb table keeps only in-frame clones and is missing some. The profile shows 2 million to 2.5 million clones, roughly 95% of them singletons. The sequenced sample consisted of naive CD4+ T cells sorted from blood. The receptors originated from a man between 18 and 29 years old in good health. CDR3s include the opening cysteine and the closing phenylalanine or tryptophan. D genes are given only for firm matches. Size values are once, few and many counts, or a class for expanded clones, and some rows have none.

abundance	j_gene	len	d_gene	v_gene	CDR3nt	CDR3aa
.	TRBJ2-1	18	TRBD2	TRBV7-2	TGTGCCAGCAGCTTAGCTGTCGGGACTACCTACTCCTACAATGAGCAGTTCTTC	CASSLAVGTTYSYNEQFF
.	TRBJ2-7	14	TRBD2	TRBV6-1	TGTGCCAGCAGCCTTACTAGCGGATCCTACGAGCAGTACTTC	CASSLTSGSYEQYF
.	TRBJ1-1	15	.	TRBV10-3	TGTGCCATCAGTGAGGACGGCGTAACGAACACTGAAGCTTTCTTT	CAISEDGVTNTEAFF
once	TRBJ2-7	14	TRBD1	TRBV6-6	TGTGCCAGCAGTCCCGGACAGGCCCCCTACGAGCAGTACTTC	CASSPGQAPYEQYF
.	TRBJ2-2	16	TRBD1	TRBV5-1	TGCGCCAGCAGCCCTTCCGGCCTCCAGGGGGCCGGGGAGCTGTTTTTT	CASSPSGLQGAGELFF
.	TRBJ2-4	15	TRBD1	TRBV18	TGTGCCAGCTCACTAGGACAGGGGGCAGGAAACATTCAGTACTTC	CASSLGQGAGNIQYF
.	TRBJ2-3	14	TRBD2	TRBV2	TGTGCCAGCAGCGGACTAGCGGCTACAGATACGCAGTATTTT	CASSGLAATDTQYF
.	TRBJ1-3	14	.	TRBV2	TGTGCCAGCAGTATGACGATTGTGGGAAACACCATATATTTT	CASSMTIVGNTIYF
.	TRBJ2-1	11	.	TRBV7-8	TGTGCCAGCAGCTCCGAAGGTGAGCAGTTCTTC	CASSSEGEQFF
.	TRBJ2-7	15	.	TRBV7-3	TGTGCCAGCAGGAACCAGGGTAGCGGCGGCTACGAGCAGTACTTC	CASRNQGSGGYEQYF
.	TRBJ2-1	15	TRBD2	TRBV7-2	TGTGCCAGCAGCCTTAGCGGGGCTTCCTACAATGAGCAGTTCTTC	CASSLSGASYNEQFF
.	TRBJ1-3	15	TRBD1	TRBV14	TGTGCCAGCAGCCTGACAGGGGAACGTGGAAACACCATATATTTT	CASSLTGERGNTIYF
.	TRBJ2-7	14	TRBD1	TRBV27	TGTGCCAGCAGTTCTCCGGGACAGGGTTACGAGCAGTACTTC	CASSSPGQGYEQYF
.	TRBJ1-3	14	.	TRBV6-5	TGTGCCAGCAGTTACAGGGACTCTGGAAACACCATATATTTT	CASSYRDSGNTIYF
.	TRBJ1-1	16	TRBD1	TRBV5-1	TGCGCCAGCAGCCTGGGACAGGTCCCGATGAACACTGAAGCTTTCTTT	CASSLGQVPMNTEAFF
.	TRBJ1-1	14	.	TRBV27	TGTGCCTCCAGGGTGCCCGACCCGAACACTGAAGCTTTCTTT	CASRVPDPNTEAFF